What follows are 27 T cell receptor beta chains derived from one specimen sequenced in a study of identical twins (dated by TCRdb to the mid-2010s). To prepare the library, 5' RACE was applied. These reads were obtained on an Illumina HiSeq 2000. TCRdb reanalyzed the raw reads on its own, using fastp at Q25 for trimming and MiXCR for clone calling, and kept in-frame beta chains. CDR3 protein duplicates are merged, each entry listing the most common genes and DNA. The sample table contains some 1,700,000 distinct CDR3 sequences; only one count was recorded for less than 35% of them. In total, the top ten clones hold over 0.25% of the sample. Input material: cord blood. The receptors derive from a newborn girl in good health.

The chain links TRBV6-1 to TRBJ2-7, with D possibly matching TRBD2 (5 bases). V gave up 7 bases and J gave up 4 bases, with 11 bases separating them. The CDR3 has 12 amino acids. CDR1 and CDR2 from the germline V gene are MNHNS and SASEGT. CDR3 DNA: TGTGCCAGCATTGGAGGACTTTACGAGCAGTACTTC. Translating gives CASIGGLYEQYF.

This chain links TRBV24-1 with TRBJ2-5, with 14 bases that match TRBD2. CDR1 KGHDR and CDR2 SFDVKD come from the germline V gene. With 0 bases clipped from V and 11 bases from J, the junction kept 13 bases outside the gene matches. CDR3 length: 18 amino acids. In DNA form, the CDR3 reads TGTGCCACCAGTGATTTGGGGGGACTAGCGGGAGACAACAATGAGCAGTACTTC. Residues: CATSDLGGLAGDNNEQYF.

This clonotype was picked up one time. CDR3 DNA: TGTGCCAGCAGCTTAGTCCCCAAGACCGGGGAGCTGTTTTTT. It codes for CASSLVPKTGELFF. The V call is TRBV7-2, the J call TRBJ2-2; D unclear. The CDR3 runs to 14 residues. In germline, CDR1 is SGHTA, CDR2 FQGNSA. V lost 1 base, J lost 5 bases, and 8 bases lay in between. The variable domain in full, completed from reference TRBV7-2 and TRBJ2-2, reads GAGVSQSPSNKVTEKGKDVELRCDPISGHTALYWYRQSLGQGLEFLIYFQGNSAPDKSGLPSDRFSAERTGGSVSTLTIQRTQQEDSAVYLCASSLVPKTGELFFGEGSRLTVL.

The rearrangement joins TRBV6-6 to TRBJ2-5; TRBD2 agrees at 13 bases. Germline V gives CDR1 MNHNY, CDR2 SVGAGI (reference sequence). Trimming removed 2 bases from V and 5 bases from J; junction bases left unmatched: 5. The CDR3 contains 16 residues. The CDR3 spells CASSYGLAGVGETQYF. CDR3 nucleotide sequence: TGTGCCAGCAGTTACGGACTAGCGGGAGTCGGGGAGACCCAGTACTTC.

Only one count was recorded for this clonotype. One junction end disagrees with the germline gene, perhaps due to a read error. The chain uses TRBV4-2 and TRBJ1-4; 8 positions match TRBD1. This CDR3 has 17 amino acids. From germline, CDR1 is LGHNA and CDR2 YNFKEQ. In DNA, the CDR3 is TGTACCAGCAGCCAACTTTCACAGGGGGGAGGAGGTGAAAAGCTGTTTTTT. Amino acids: CTSSQLSQGGGGEKLFF.

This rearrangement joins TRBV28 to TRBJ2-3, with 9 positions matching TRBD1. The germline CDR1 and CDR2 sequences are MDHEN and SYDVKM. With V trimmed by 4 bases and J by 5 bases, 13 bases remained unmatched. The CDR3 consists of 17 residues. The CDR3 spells CASSWLWGEDRGDTQYF. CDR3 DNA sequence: TGTGCCAGCAGTTGGCTTTGGGGGGAGGACAGGGGAGATACGCAGTATTTT.

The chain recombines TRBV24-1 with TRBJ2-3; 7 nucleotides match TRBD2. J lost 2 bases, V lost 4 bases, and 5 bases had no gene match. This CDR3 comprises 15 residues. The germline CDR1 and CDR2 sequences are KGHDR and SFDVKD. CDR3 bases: TGTGCCACCAGTGAGGGGGGGGACCTCACAGATACGCAGTATTTT. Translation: CATSEGGDLTDTQYF.

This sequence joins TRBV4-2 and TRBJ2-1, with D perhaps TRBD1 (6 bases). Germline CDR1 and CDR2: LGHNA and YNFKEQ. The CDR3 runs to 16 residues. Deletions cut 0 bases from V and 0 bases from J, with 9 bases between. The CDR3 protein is CASSQEAGASYNEQFF. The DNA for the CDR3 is TGTGCCAGCAGCCAAGAAGCAGGGGCCTCCTACAATGAGCAGTTCTTC.

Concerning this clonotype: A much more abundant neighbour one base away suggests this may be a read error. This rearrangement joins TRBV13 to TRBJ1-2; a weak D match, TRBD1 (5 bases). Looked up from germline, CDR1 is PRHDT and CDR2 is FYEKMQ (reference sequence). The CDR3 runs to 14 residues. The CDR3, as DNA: TGTGCCGGCAGCTTCGCAGGGACCAAGTATGGCTACACCTTC. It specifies CAGSFAGTKYGYTF.

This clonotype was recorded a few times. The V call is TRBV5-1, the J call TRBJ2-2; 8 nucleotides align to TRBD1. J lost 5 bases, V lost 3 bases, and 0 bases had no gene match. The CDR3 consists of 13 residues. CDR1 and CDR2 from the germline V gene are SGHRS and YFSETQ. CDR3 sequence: CASSWTGTGELFF. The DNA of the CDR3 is TGCGCCAGCAGCTGGACAGGGACCGGGGAGCTGTTTTTT.

The CDR3 nucleotides are TGTGCCAGCAGCGTGGGGAAGGCTAATGAAAAACTGTTTTTT. Translated, it gives CASSVGKANEKLFF. The chain employs TRBV7-9 and TRBJ1-4, with D unresolved. V shed 5 bases and J shed 3 bases, with 10 bases lying between them. The germline V gene encodes CDR1 SEHNR and CDR2 FQNEAQ (reference sequence). This CDR3 has 14 amino acids.

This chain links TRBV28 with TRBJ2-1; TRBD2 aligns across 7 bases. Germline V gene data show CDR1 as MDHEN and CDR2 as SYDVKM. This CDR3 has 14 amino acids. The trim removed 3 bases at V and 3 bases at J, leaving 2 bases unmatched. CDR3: CASSFRTSYNEQFF. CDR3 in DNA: TGTGCCAGCAGTTTCCGGACTAGCTACAATGAGCAGTTCTTC.

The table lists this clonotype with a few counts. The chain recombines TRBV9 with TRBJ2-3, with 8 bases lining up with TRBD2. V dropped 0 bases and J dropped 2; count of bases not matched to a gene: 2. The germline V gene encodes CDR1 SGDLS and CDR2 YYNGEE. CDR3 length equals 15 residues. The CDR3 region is CASSVEAGVTDTQYF. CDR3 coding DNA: TGTGCCAGCAGCGTAGAAGCGGGAGTCACAGATACGCAGTATTTT.

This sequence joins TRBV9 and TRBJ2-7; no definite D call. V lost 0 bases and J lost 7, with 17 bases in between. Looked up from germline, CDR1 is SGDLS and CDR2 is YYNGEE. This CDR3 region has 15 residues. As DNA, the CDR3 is TGTGCCAGCAGCGTAGGTCTAGTGGCCCACAATGAGCAGTACTTC. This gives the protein CASSVGLVAHNEQYF. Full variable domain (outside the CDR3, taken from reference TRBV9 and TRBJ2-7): DSGVTQTPKHLITATGQRVTLRCSPRSGDLSVYWYQQSLDQGLQFLIQYYNGEERAKGNILERFSAQQFPDLHSELNLSSLELGDSALYFCASSVGLVAHNEQYFGPGTRLTVT.

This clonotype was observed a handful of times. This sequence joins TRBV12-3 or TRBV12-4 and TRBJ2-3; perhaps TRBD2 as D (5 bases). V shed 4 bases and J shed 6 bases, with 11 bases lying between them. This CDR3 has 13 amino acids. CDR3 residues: CASSYRGWDTQYF. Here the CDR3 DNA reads TGTGCCAGCAGTTACCGGGGATGGGATACGCAGTATTTT.

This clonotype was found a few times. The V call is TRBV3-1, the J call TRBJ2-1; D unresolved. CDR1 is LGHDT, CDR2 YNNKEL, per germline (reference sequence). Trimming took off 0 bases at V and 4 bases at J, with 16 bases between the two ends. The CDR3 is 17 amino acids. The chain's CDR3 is CASSQETPSSWYNEQFF. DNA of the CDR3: TGTGCCAGCAGCCAAGAAACCCCTAGTAGCTGGTACAATGAGCAGTTCTTC.

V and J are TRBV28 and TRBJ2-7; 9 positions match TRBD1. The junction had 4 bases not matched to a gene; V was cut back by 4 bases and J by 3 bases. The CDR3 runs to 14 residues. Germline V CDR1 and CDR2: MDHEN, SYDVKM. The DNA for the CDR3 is TGTGCCAGCAGTTCCCTGACAGGGGGCTACGAGCAGTACTTC. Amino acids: CASSSLTGGYEQYF.

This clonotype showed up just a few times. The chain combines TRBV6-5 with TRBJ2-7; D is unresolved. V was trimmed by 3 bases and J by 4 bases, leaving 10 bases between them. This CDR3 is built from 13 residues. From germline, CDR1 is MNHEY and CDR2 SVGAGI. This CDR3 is CASSYCIGYEQYF. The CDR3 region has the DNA TGTGCCAGCAGTTATTGTATTGGGTACGAGCAGTACTTC.

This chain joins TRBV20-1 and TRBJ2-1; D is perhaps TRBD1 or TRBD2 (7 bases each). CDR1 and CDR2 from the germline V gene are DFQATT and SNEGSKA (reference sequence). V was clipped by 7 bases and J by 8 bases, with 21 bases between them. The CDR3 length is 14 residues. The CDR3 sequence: CSGKVLAGGDEQFF. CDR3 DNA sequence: TGCAGTGGAAAGGTCTTGGCAGGGGGGGATGAGCAGTTCTTC.

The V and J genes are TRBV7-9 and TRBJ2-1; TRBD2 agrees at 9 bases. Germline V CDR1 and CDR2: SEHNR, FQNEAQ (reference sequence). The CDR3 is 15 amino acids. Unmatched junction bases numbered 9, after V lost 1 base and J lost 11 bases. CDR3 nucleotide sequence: TGTGCCAGCAGCTTAGGTAGCGGGAGTTCCCTTAAGCAGTTCTTC. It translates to CASSLGSGSSLKQFF.

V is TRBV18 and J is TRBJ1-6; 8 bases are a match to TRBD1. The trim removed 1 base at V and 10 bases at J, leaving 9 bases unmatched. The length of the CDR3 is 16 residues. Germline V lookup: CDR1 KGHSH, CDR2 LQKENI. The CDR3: CASSPRSDRANSPLHF. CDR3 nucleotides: TGTGCCAGCTCACCACGGTCGGACAGGGCAAACTCACCCCTCCACTTT.

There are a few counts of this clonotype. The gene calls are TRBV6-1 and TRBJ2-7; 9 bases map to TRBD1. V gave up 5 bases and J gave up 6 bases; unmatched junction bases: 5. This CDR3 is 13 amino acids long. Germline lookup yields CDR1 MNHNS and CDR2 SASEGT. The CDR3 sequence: CASSRDRVAEQYF. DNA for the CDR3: TGTGCCAGCAGTCGGGACAGGGTCGCCGAGCAGTACTTC.

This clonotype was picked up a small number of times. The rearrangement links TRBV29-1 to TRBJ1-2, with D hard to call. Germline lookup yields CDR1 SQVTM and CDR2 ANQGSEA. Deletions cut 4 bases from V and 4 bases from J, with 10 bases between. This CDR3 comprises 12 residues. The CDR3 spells CSVGGVTYGYTF. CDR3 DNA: TGCAGCGTTGGTGGCGTCACCTATGGCTACACCTTC.

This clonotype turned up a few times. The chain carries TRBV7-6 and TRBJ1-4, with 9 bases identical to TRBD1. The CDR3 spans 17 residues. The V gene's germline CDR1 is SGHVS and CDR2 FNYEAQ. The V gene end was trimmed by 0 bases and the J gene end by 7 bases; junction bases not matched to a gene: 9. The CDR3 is CASSLAPSQGAGEKLFF. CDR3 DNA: TGTGCCAGCAGCTTAGCCCCTTCACAGGGGGCAGGTGAAAAACTGTTTTTT. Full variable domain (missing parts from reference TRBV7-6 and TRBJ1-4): GAGVSQSPRYKVTKRGQDVALRCDPISGHVSLYWYRQALGQGPEFLTYFNYEAQQDKSGLPNDRFSAERPEGSISTLTIQRTEQRDSAMYRCASSLAPSQGAGEKLFFGSGTQLSVL.

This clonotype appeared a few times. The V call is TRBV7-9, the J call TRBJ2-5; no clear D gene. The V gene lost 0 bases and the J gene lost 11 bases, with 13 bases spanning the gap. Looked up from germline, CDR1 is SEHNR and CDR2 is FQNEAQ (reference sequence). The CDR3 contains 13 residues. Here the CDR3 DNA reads TGTGCCAGCAGCTTAGCAGGTTTTAATGAGCAGTACTTC. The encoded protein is CASSLAGFNEQYF. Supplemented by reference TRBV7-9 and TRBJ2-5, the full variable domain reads DTGVSQNPRHKITKRGQNVTFRCDPISEHNRLYWYRQTLGQGPEFLTYFQNEAQLEKSRLLSDRFSAERPKGSFSTLEIQRTEQGDSAMYLCASSLAGFNEQYFGPGTRLLVL.

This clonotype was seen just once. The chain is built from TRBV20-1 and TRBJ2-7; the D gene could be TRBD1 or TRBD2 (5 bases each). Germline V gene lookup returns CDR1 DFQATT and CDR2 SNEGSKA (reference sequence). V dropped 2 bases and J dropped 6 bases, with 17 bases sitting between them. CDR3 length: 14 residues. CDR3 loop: CSARPGTSYGEQYF. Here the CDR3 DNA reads TGCAGTGCTAGACCAGGGACCTCCTATGGCGAGCAGTACTTC.

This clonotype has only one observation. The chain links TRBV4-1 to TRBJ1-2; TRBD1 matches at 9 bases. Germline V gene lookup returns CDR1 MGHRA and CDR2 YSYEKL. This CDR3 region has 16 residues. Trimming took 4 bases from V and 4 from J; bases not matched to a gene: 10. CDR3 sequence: CASSRGQGTLSYGYTF. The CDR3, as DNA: TGCGCCAGCAGCCGAGGACAGGGGACATTGAGCTATGGCTACACCTTC.